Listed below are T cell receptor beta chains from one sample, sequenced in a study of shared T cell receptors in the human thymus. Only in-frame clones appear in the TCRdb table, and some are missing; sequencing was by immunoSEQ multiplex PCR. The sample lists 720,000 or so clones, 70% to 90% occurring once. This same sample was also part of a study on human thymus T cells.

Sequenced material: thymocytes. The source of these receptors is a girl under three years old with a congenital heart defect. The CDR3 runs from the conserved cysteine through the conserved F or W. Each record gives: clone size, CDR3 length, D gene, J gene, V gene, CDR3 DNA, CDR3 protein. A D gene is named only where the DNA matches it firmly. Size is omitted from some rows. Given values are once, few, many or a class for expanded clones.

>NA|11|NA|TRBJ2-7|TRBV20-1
TGCAGTGCGGTCCTTAGGGGTGTCGGACACTTC
CSAVLRGVGHF
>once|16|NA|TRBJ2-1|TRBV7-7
TGTGCCAGCAGCCTTCGAGTCGGAGATGAGGACAATGAGCAGTTCTTC
CASSLRVGDEDNEQFF
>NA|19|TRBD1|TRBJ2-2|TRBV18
TGTGCCAGCTCACCTCCCCGGGACAGGCTCTATCGGTTCTCCGGGGAGCTGTTTTTT
CASSPPRDRLYRFSGELFF
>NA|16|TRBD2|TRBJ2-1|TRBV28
TGTGCTGGGCGGGGGAATACTAGCGGGGGGTTCAATGAGCAGTTCTTC
CAGRGNTSGGFNEQFF
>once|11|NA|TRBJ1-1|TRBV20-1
TGCAGTGCTAGTTATTGCACTGAAGCTTTCTTT
CSASYCTEAFF
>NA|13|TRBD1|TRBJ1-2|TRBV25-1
TGTGCCAGCAGTGCGGACAGGGGCTATGGCTACACCTTC
CASSADRGYGYTF
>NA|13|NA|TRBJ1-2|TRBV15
TGTGCCACCAGCAGAGGACAGATCTATGGCTACACCTTC
CATSRGQIYGYTF
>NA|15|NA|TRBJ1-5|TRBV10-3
TGTGCCATCAGTGATAAGGATCACAGGAATCAGCCCCAGCATTTT
CAISDKDHRNQPQHF
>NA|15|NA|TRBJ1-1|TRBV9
TGTGCCAGCAGCGAGCAAGACAGAAGGAACACTGAAGCTTTCTTT
CASSEQDRRNTEAFF
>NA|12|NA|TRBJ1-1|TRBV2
TGTGCCAGCAGGGGCCGAAACACTGAAGCTTTCTTT
CASRGRNTEAFF
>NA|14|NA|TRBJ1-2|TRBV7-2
TGTGCCAGCAGCGGGTACGGAAGGTCGGAGGGCTACACCTTC
CASSGYGRSEGYTF
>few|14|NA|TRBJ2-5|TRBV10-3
TGTGCCATCAGTGAGACTAGTGAGCAAGAGACCCAGTACTTC
CAISETSEQETQYF
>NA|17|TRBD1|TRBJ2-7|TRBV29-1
TGCAGCGTTGAAATCCGGGTGAGAGGGGGCCCCCCCTACGAGCAGTACTTC
CSVEIRVRGGPPYEQYF
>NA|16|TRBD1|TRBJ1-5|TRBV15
TGTGCCACCTCGCTCCCCCCGGACAGGGATGGGCAGCCCCAGCATTTT
CATSLPPDRDGQPQHF
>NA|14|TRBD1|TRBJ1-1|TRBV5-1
TGCGCCAGCAGTCCGACAGGGTTGAACACTGAAGCTTTCTTT
CASSPTGLNTEAFF